The rows below give T cell receptor beta chains drawn from one sample of a study of type 1 and type 2 diabetes patients. TCRdb ran MiXCR on the multiplex PCR reads and lists one entry per CDR3 protein. The sample yields under 300,000 distinct CDR3 sequences, around 47% seen once. Sequenced sample: peripheral blood mononuclear cells (PBMCs). These receptors were collected from a man younger than 30 with type 2 diabetes. Each CDR3 is given with its conserved first and last residue. The D gene is left open where the match is weak. Clone size, where shown, is once, few, many, or a class for clones that have expanded.

d_call,j_call,clone_size,v_call,cdr3_nt,cdr3_aa
TRBD2,TRBJ2-3,NA,TRBV12-3/TRBV12-4,TGTGCCACCAGTGATTCCCCCAGCGGGGGGGTTACAGATACGCAGTATTTT,CATSDSPSGGVTDTQYF
NA,TRBJ2-5,few,TRBV27,TGTGCCAGCAGCCGGGGATCGTCCCAAGAGACCCAGTACTTC,CASSRGSSQETQYF
TRBD1,TRBJ2-2,many,TRBV10-1,TGCGCCAGCAGGACAGGGTCGAACACCGGGGAGCTGTTTTTT,CASRTGSNTGELFF
TRBD1,TRBJ1-4,few,TRBV20-1,TGCAGTGCTCCAGACAGGGCTAATGAAAAACTGTTTTTT,CSAPDRANEKLFF
NA,TRBJ2-2,NA,TRBV11-2,TGTGCCAGCAGCTTAGGGGCGATCGCCGGGGAGCTGTTTTTT,CASSLGAIAGELFF
TRBD1,TRBJ2-7,NA,TRBV24-1,TGTGCCACCAGTGAATCTATCGGGACAGGGGACGAGCAGTACTTC,CATSESIGTGDEQYF
TRBD2,TRBJ2-7,NA,TRBV28,TGTGCCAGCAGCCAAGGGTGGCTAGCGGCGGGCGAGCAGTACTTC,CASSQGWLAAGEQYF
NA,TRBJ2-7,NA,TRBV29-1,TGCAGCGTTGAAGGACTGAACGAGCAGTACTTC,CSVEGLNEQYF
NA,TRBJ2-2,NA,TRBV15,TGTGCCACCAGACGCGGTGGGACACTGAACACCGGGGAGCTGTTTTTT,CATRRGGTLNTGELFF
NA,TRBJ2-7,many,TRBV19,TGTGCCAGTAGTTCCGGGTCTCCCTACGAGCAGTACTTC,CASSSGSPYEQYF
NA,TRBJ2-2,few,TRBV20-1,TGCAGTGCCGCCAGGGACCTCACCACCGGGGAGCTGTTTTTT,CSAARDLTTGELFF
NA,TRBJ1-1,NA,TRBV6-2/TRBV6-3,TGTGCCAGCAGGCAGGGAATGGCAGGAACTGAAGCTTTCTTT,CASRQGMAGTEAFF
TRBD2,TRBJ2-1,few,TRBV10-3,TGTGCCATCAGTGAGACTAGCGGATACTACAATGAGCAGTTCTTC,CAISETSGYYNEQFF
NA,TRBJ2-2,NA,TRBV7-2,TGTGCCAGCAGCTCACTAGTCGCTGGGGAGCTGTTTTTT,CASSSLVAGELFF
NA,TRBJ2-7,NA,TRBV12-5,TGTGCCAGCAGCACCGAAAGACTGGCCTACGAGCAGTACTTC,CASSTERLAYEQYF
NA,TRBJ2-3,NA,TRBV7-3,TGTGCCAGCAGCTTAATCCCTAGCACAGATACGCAGTATTTT,CASSLIPSTDTQYF
TRBD1,TRBJ1-6,NA,TRBV7-2,TGTGCCAGCAGCCTATCAGGGGGCGTCAATAATTCACCTCTCCACTTT,CASSLSGGVNNSPLHF
TRBD2,TRBJ2-7,few,TRBV19,TGTGCCAGTAGTATGAAGCGGGAATACTACGAGCAGTACTTC,CASSMKREYYEQYF
NA,TRBJ1-5,NA,TRBV4-2,TGTGCCAGCAGCCAAGATGCGGGGGCGGGTTATCAGCCCCAGCATTTT,CASSQDAGAGYQPQHF
NA,TRBJ2-7,NA,TRBV6-5,TGTGCCAGCAGTAGACCCCGGGACTCACACTACGAGCAGTACTTC,CASSRPRDSHYEQYF
NA,TRBJ2-7,many,TRBV7-2,TGTGCCAGCAGCTTAGCATCCCACGGAGCCTACGAGCAGTACTTC,CASSLASHGAYEQYF
NA,TRBJ2-7,NA,TRBV7-2,TGTGCCAGCAGCTTGCAAGCGGCATACGAGCAGTACTTC,CASSLQAAYEQYF
TRBD2,TRBJ2-1,NA,TRBV7-6,TGTGCCAGCAGCTTAACTGGGACTAGCGGGAGGAATGAGCAGTTCTTC,CASSLTGTSGRNEQFF
NA,TRBJ2-7,NA,TRBV2,TGTGCCAGCCTCAGAGGGCGATACGAGCAGTACTTC,CASLRGRYEQYF
TRBD1,TRBJ1-3,NA,TRBV30,TGTGCCAGTAGCCCCGGGACAGGGGGAGGAAACACCATATATTTT,CASSPGTGGGNTIYF
NA,TRBJ2-3,NA,TRBV20-1,TGCAGTGCTAGCAGGCGAGATACGCAGTATTTT,CSASRRDTQYF
NA,TRBJ2-1,few,TRBV6-6,TGTGCCAGCAGTTTGCCCACTACCGGGCCTTACAATGAGCAGTTCTTC,CASSLPTTGPYNEQFF
NA,TRBJ1-2,NA,TRBV29-1,TGCAGCGTTCAATCCGCTGGGGCGGAAGCTAACTATGGCTACACCTTC,CSVQSAGAEANYGYTF